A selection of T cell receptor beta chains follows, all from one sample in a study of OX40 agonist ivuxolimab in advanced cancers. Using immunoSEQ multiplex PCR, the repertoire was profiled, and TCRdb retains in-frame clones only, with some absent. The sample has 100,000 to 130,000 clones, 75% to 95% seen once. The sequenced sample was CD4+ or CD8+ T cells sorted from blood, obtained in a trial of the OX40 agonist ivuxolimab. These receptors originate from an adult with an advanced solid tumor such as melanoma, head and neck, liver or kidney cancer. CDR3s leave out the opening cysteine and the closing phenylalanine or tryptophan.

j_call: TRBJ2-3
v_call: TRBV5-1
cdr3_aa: ASSLEGAFWDTQY

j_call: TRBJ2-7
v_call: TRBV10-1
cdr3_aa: ASSEGAYEQY

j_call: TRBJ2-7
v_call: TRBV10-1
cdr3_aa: ASSYGTSRGYEQY

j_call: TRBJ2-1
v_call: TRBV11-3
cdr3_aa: ASSLASTSGRVDEQF

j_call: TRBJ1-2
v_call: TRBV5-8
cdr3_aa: ASSLEVGGYT

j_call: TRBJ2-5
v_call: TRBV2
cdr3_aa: ASRAGASGGETQY

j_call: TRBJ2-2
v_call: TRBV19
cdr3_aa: ATQTGRNTGELF

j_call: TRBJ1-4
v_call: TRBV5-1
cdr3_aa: ASSFTGGSNEKLF

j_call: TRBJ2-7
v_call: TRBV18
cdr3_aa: ASSGAESSYEQY

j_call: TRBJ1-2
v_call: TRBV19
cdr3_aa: ASSIDRRREYGYT

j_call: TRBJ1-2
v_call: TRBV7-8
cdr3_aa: ASSLGTRTNYGYT

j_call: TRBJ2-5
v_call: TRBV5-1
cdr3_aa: ASRWDRATETQY

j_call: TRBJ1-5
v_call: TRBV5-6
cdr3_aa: ASSLGGTRQPQH

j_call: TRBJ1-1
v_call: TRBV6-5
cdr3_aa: ASSYRQGGTEAF

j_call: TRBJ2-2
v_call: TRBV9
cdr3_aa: ASSVGVVNTGELF

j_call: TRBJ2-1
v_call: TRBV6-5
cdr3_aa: ASSSQVRQF

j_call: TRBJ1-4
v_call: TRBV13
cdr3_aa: ASSSEEGKGPTNEKLF

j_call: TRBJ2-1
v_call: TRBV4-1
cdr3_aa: ASTGPSSYNEQF

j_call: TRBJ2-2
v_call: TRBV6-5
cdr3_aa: ASSVLQGTGELF

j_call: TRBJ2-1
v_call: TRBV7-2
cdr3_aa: ASSLGASGANEQF

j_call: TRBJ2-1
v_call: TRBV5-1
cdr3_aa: ASSYLGRGGPYNEQF

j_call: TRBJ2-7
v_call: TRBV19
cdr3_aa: ASSTALGRLGGEQY

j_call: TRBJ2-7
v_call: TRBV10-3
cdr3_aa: AIRPDKRYEQY

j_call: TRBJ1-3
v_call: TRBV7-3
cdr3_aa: ASSLAPFSGNTIY

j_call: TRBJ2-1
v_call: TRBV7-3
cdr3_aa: ASSYDRAIYNEQF

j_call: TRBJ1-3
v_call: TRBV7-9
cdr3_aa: ASSLTGGGNTIY

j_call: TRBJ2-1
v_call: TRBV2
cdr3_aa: ASSEVGASYNEQF

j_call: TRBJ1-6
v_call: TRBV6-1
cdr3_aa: ASRQQAYNSPLH